This TCR beta chain was recovered during a study of long-term antiretroviral therapy in people with HIV. With respect to this clone: Its antigen is currently unknown.

This was the immunoSEQ v3.0 assay at survey level. Using immunoSEQ multiplex PCR, the repertoire was profiled, and TCRdb retains in-frame clones only, with some absent. The data contain roughly 24,000 clones, 70% to 90% of them singletons. Trimming pared 7 bases from V and 4 bases from J, leaving 10 bases between. The germline V gene encodes CDR1 WNHNN and CDR2 SYGVQD (reference sequence). The CDR3 has 13 residues. Findings of the study overall: Even long-term ART left TRB diversity below transplant donor controls, despite gains. At every time point, clones expanded before ART dominated the repertoire. Repertoires with HIV possessed tighter CDR3 length spans than those of controls.

Here the sequenced sample was unsorted PBMCs, taken less than 5 years after starting antiretroviral therapy. The rearrangement joins TRBV10-1 to TRBJ2-2; D may be TRBD1 (6 bases). This TCR was sampled from a man aged 35-49 years with HIV. In DNA, the CDR3 is TGCGCCAGCAACAGGGCGGGCACCGGGGAGCTGTTTTTT. Translating gives CASNRAGTGELFF.